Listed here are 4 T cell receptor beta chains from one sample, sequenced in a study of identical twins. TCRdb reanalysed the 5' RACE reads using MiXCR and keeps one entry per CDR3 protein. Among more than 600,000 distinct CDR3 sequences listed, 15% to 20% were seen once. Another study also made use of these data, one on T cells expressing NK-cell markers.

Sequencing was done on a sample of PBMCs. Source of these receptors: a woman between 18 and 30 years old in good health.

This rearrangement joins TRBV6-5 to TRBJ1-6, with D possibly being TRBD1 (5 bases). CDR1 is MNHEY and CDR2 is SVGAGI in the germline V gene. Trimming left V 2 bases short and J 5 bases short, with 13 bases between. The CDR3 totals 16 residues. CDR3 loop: CASSYGGDRNNSPLHF. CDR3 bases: TGTGCCAGCAGTTACGGAGGGGATCGTAATAATTCACCCCTCCACTTT.

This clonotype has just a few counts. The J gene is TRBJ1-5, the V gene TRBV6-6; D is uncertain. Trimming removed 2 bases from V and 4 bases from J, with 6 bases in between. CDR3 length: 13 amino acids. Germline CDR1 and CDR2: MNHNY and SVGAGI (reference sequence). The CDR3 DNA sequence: TGTGCCAGCAGTTACGACCGGAATCAGCCCCAGCATTTT. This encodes CASSYDRNQPQHF.

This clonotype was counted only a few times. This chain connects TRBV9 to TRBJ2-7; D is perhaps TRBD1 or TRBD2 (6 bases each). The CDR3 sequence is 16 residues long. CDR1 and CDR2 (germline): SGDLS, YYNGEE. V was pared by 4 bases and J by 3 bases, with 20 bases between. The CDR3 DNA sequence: TGTGCCAGCAGCCGGGGGCAGTCTGATTCTGACTACGAGCAGTACTTC. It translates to CASSRGQSDSDYEQYF.

CDR3 coding DNA: TGCAGTGCTGTAGGACAGGGGCGCTACAATGAGCAGTTCTTC. This gives the protein CSAVGQGRYNEQFF. This rearrangement joins TRBV20-1 to TRBJ2-1, with 9 bases matching TRBD1. J lost 3 bases, V lost 5 bases, and 5 bases had no gene match. Germline V gene lookup returns CDR1 DFQATT and CDR2 SNEGSKA (reference sequence). This CDR3 region has 14 residues.